The 8 T cell receptor beta chains in this list originate from one sample, sequenced in a study of blood T cell repertoires in COVID-19 (TCRdb year 2020). The library was made by the immunoSEQ multiplex PCR assay. TCRdb provides this immuneACCESS table in a form limited to in-frame rearrangements. Some clones are lacking; in checked studies, under half of them reflect an unresolved V gene, and why the rest are absent is not known. Within this sample are 150,000 to 200,000 clones, with around four fifths of them counted one time only. In total, the top ten clones hold around 16% of the sample. The sequencing sample was made of PBMCs or T cells enriched from blood (not recorded which). Receptors originate from a woman between 45 and 65 years old who had recovered from COVID-19.

This rearrangement joins TRBV9 to TRBJ2-3; 9 bases are shared with TRBD2. This CDR3 spans 15 amino acids. Germline V gene sequence: CDR1 SGDLS, CDR2 YYNGEE. V gave up 3 bases and J gave up 0 bases; unmatched junction bases: 2. The CDR3 DNA sequence: TGTGCCAGCAGCGAGACTAGCGGAAGCACAGATACGCAGTATTTT. Translating gives CASSETSGSTDTQYF.

This clone appeared a single time. This chain connects TRBV27 to TRBJ2-7, with TRBD1 identical over 11 bases. The CDR3 contains 14 residues. V was pared by 6 bases and J by 6 bases, with 7 bases of the junction left unmatched. Germline CDR1 reads MNHEY; CDR2 reads SMNVEV (reference sequence). CDR3 residues: CASRPGTGGIEQYF. The CDR3 nucleotides are TGTGCCAGCAGGCCCGGGACAGGGGGGATCGAGCAGTACTTC.

The chain links TRBV12-3 or TRBV12-4 to TRBJ2-7; TRBD2 might be the D (6 bases). V was clipped by 6 bases and J by 5 bases, with 8 bases between them. This CDR3 has 11 residues. The CDR3 DNA reads as TGTGCCAGCAGGGGGGGAGACGAGCAGTACTTC. Protein: CASRGGDEQYF.

This chain joins TRBV10-3 and TRBJ1-1; no definite D call. V dropped 6 bases and J dropped 3 bases, with 11 bases sitting between them. CDR1 and CDR2 (germline): ENHRY, SYGVKD. The length of the CDR3 is 13 residues. The CDR3 DNA is TGTGCCATCAGGGAGAGGGAGGACACTGAAGCTTTCTTT. This gives the protein CAIREREDTEAFF.

This clone was seen only a few times. This chain links TRBV29-1 with TRBJ2-2; 8 nucleotides match TRBD2. Germline CDR1 reads SQVTM; CDR2 reads ANQGSEA. The length of the CDR3 is 15 residues. Losses at the gene ends were 4 bases for V and 0 bases for J; bases not matched to a gene: 4. This chain's CDR3 is CSVALAVANTGELFF. CDR3 nucleotides: TGCAGCGTTGCACTAGCGGTGGCGAACACCGGGGAGCTGTTTTTT.

V usage is TRBV9 and J usage is TRBJ1-2, with D perhaps matching TRBD1 (5 bases). The CDR3 is 12 residues long. The V end lost 7 bases, the J end lost 2 bases, and 9 bases lay between the germline ends. Germline-derived CDR1 and CDR2 are SGDLS and YYNGEE. CDR3 bases: TGTGCCAGCCGTGGGGGGAACTATGGCTACACCTTC. Amino acids: CASRGGNYGYTF.

The chain has TRBV27 and TRBJ1-1, with 7 bases aligning to TRBD1. The germline gives CDR1 MNHEY, CDR2 SMNVEV (reference sequence). The CDR3 is made up of 13 amino acids. V lost 0 bases to trimming and J lost 8 bases; unmatched junction nucleotides: 3. In DNA form, the CDR3 reads TGTGCCAGCAGTTTATCAGGGGGCAAAGAAGCTTTCTTT. Residues: CASSLSGGKEAFF.

This rearrangement joins TRBV4-1 to TRBJ1-1; D unresolved. V was trimmed by 2 bases and J by 10 bases, leaving 20 bases between them. Germline-derived CDR1 and CDR2 are MGHRA and YSYEKL. The CDR3 has 15 amino acids. CDR3 sequence (DNA): TGCGCCAGCAGCCAATTCTTAACAGATCTCAATAGAGCTTTCTTT. It codes for CASSQFLTDLNRAFF.